This T cell receptor (beta chain) emerged from a study of tumor-infiltrating lymphocytes in primary liver carcinoma. TCR beta cDNA came from approximately 540 ng total RNA, primed with a constant-region primer. Three nested multiplex PCR rounds, a slightly modified ARM-PCR, produced the libraries for TCR beta. The first two PCR rounds used TRBV1-TRBV30 forward primers with a C-beta reverse primer, approximately 11 cycles each. MiXCR, run by TCRdb on the multiplex PCR reads, gives a single entry per CDR3 protein. The sample shows 300,000 to 350,000 distinct CDR3 sequences, around three fifths of them seen only once. The CDR3 runs to 17 residues. Germline V lookup: CDR1 SGHNT, CDR2 YENEEA. Remarks on this clonotype: One end of the junction varies from germline; a read error may be responsible.

Unsorted whole blood yielded blood RNA, and germline DNA was extracted as well. The researchers drew 4 to 5 milliliters of peripheral blood before surgery. This sequence joins TRBV11-3 and TRBJ2-1, with 8 bases matching TRBD2. This clonotype was sampled from a man aged 40-49 years with primary liver carcinoma and hepatitis B virus infection. The source material was peripheral blood. For the CDR3, the DNA is TGTGCCAGTAGCTTTCCTACTAGCGGAAACTCCTACAATGAGCAGTTCTTC. Translated, it gives CASSFPTSGNSYNEQFF.